This TCR beta chain was documented in a study of CD8 T cells in ankylosing spondylitis. Points from the study as a whole: A TCR beta motif of about 8 highly homologous variants seemed to mark ankylosing spondylitis blood. In synovial fluid and blood from reactive arthritis, some motif variants were previously reported.

This clonotype was seen only a few times. The antigen remains undetermined. TCRdb passed the 5' RACE reads through MiXCR, listing each CDR3 protein once. The top ten clones hold more than 14% of a sample with about 330,000 distinct CDR3 sequences, approximately 8.2% of them seen once. This receptor was obtained from a male donor with ankylosing spondylitis. The sample consisted of blood, either unsorted or a sorted T cell fraction (not recorded which).

In DNA form, the CDR3 reads TGCAGCGTTGGACGGGGGCCTGACTATGGCTACACCTTC. Translated, it gives CSVGRGPDYGYTF. The rearrangement links TRBV29-1 to TRBJ1-2; D perhaps matches TRBD1 (6 bases). The CDR3 has 13 residues. V was trimmed by 4 bases and J by 3 bases, leaving 12 bases between them. CDR1 and CDR2 (germline): SQVTM, ANQGSEA.